The entry below describes one TCR beta chain. Authors' analysis steps: Using reference gene primer amplification, nucleated cell counts were estimated. TCRdb's table, derived via immunoSEQ multiplex PCR, lists solely in-frame clones and lacks some. D and trimming come from the DNA, and the V and J calls and clone size come from that table. The sample includes 200,000 to 300,000 clones, about nine tenths of them seen just once. This CDR3 is built from 17 residues. The germline V gene has CDR1 SGHTA and CDR2 FQGNSA. Trimming cost V 2 bases and J 0 bases, with 14 bases left between them. Participants were placed into cohorts based on the clinical history they reported. These data come from a study of blood T cell repertoires in COVID-19. Study-level information: From the United States, Italy and Spain came samples of acute and convalescent COVID-19.

The V and J genes are TRBV7-2 and TRBJ1-3; D perhaps matches TRBD1 (6 bases). The TCR sequence derives from a middle-aged woman with acute COVID-19. Sequenced sample: PBMCs or T cells enriched from blood (not recorded which). CDR3 region: CASSLRTGPNSGNTIYF. The CDR3 bases are TGTGCCAGCAGCTTAAGAACAGGGCCTAACTCTGGAAACACCATATATTTT.